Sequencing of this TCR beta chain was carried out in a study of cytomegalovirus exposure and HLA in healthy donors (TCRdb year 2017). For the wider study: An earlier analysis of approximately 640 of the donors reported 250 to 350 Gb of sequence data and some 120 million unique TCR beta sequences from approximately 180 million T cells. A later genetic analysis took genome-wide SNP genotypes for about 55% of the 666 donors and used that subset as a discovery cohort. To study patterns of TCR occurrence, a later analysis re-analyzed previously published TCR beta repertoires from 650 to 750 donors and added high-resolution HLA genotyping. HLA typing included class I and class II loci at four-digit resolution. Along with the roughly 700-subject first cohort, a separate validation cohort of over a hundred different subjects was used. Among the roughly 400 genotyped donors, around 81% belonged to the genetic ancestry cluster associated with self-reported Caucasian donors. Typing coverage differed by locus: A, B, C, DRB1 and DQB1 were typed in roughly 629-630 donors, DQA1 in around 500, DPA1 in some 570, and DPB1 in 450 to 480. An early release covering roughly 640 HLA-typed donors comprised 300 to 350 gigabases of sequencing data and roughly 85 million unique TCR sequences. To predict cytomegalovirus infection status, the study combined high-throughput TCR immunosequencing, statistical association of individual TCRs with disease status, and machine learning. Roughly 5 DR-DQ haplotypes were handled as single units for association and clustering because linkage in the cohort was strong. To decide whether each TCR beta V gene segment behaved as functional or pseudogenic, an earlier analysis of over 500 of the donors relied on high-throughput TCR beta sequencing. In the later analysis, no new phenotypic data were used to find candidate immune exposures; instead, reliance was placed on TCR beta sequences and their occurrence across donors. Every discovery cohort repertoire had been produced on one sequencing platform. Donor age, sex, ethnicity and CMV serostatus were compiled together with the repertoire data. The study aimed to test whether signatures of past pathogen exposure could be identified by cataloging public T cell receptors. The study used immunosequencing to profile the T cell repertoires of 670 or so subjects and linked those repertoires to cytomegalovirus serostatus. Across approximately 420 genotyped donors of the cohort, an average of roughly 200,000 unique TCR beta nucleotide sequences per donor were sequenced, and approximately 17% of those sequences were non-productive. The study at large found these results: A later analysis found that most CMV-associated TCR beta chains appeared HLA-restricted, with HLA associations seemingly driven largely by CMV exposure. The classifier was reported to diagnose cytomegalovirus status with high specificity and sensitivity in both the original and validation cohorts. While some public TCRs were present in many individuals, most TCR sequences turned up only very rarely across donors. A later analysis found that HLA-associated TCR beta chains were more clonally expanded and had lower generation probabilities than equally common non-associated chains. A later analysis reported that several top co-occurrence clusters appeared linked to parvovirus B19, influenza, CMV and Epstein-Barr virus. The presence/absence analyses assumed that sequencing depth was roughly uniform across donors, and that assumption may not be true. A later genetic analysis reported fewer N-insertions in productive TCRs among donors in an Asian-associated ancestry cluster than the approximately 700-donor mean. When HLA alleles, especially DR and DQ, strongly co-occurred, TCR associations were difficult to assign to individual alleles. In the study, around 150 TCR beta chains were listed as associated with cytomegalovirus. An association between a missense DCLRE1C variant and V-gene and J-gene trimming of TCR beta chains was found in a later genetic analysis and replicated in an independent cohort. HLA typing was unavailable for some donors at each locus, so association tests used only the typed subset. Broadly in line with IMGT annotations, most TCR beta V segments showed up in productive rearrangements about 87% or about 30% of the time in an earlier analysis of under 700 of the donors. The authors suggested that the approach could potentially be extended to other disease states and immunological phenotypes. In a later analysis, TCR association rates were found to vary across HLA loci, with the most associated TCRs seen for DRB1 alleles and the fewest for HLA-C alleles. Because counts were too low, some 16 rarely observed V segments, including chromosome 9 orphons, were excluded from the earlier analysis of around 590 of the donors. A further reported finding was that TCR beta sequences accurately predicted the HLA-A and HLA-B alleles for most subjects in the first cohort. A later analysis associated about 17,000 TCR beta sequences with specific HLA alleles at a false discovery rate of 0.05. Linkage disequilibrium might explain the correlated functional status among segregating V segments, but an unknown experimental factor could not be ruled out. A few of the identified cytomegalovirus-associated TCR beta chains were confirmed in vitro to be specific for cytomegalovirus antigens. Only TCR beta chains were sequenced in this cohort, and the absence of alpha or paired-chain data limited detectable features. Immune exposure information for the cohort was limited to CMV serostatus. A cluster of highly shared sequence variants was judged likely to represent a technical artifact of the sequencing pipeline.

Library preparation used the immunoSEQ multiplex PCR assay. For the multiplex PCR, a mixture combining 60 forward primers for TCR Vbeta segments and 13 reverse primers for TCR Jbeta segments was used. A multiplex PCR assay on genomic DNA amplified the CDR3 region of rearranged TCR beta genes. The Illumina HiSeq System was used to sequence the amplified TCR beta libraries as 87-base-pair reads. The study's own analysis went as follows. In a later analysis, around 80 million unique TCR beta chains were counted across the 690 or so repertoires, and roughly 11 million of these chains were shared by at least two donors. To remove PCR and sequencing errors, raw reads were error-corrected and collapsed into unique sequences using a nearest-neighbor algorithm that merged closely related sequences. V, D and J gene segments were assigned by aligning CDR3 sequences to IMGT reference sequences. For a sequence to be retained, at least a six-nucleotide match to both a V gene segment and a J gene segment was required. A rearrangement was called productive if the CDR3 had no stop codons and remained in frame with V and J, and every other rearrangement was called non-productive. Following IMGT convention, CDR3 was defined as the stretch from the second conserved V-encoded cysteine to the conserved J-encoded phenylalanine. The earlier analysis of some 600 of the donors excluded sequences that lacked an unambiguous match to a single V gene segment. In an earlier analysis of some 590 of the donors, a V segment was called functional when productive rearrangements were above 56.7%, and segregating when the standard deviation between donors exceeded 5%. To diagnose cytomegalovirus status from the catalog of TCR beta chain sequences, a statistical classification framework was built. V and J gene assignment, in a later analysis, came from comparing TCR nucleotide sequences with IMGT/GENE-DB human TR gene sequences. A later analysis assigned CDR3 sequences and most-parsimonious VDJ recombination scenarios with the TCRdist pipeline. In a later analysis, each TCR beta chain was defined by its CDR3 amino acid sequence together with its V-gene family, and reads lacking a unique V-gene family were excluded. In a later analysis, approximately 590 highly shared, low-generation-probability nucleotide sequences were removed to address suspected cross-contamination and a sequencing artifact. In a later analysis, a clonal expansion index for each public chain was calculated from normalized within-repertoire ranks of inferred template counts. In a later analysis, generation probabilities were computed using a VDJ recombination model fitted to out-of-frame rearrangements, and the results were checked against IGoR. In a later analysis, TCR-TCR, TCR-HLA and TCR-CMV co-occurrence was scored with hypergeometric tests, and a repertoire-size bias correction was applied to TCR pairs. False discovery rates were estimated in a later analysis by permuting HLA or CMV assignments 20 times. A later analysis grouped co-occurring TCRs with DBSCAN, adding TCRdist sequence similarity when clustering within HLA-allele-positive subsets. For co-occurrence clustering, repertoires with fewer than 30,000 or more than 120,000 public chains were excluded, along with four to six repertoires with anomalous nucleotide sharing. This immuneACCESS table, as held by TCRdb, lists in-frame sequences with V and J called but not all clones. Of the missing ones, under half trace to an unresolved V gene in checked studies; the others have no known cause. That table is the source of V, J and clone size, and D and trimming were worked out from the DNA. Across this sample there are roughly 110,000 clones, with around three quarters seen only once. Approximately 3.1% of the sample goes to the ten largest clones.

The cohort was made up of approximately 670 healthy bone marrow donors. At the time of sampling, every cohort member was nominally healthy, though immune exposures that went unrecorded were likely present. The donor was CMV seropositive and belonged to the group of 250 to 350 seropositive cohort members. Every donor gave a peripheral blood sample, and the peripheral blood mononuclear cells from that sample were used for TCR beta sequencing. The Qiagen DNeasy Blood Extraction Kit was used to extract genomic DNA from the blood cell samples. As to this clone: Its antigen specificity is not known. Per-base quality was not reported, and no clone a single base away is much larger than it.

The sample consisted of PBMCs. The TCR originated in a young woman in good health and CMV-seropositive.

The nucleotide sequence reads TGTGCCAGCAGCCCTACGGGGGGCGGCACAGATACGCAGTATTTT. This codes for CASSPTGGGTDTQYF. In this chain, TRBV5-4 is recombined with TRBJ2-3; the D gene is possibly TRBD2, with 7 bases matching. A distance of 13 bases separates the germline ends of V and J, which lose 4 bases and 1 base respectively. According to the germline V gene (reference sequence), CDR1 reads SGHNT and CDR2 reads YYREEE. From cysteine to phenylalanine, the CDR3 is 15 amino acids long. The kept DNA is CDR3 alone, 45 bases in frame from the first base.